The T cell receptor beta chain under discussion was sequenced for a study of T cell responses to AZD1222 COVID-19 vaccine. Whole-study findings and limits: Clonal diversity may have been underestimated, and the donors were mostly white British, with more females than males.

This CDR3 is 17 amino acids long. The V gene lost 4 bases and the J gene lost 6 bases, with 22 bases spanning the gap. CDR1 is SNHLY, CDR2 FYNNEI, per germline. The table came from immunoSEQ multiplex PCR; TCRdb's copy has only in-frame clones and leaves some out. The sample lists 130,000 or so clones; 91% were seen once. This clone showed up just a few times. Its antigen is currently unknown. This specimen consisted of peripheral blood, obtained on day 0 of AZD1222 vaccination. This TCR derives from an adult in good health. V usage is TRBV2 and J usage is TRBJ1-5; tentative D call: TRBD1 (5 bases). The CDR3: CASSGSPRAEKGQPQHF. DNA of the CDR3: TGTGCCAGCAGTGGGTCCCCCAGGGCCGAGAAGGGTCAGCCCCAGCATTTT.